Shown below are 24 T cell receptor beta chains from a single sample sequenced in a study of blood T cell repertoires in COVID-19. The protocol was immunoSEQ multiplex PCR, while the TCRdb copy is restricted to in-frame clones and leaves out a portion. The data hold about 370,000 clones, with around 89% observed a single time. Sequencing input: PBMCs or T cells enriched from blood (not recorded which). These receptors all come from a man younger than 35 who had recovered from COVID-19.

The CDR3 DNA follows: TGTGCCAGCAGCTCCTACAGGGGTAACACTGAAGCTTTCTTT. Its protein product is CASSSYRGNTEAFF. The rearrangement uses TRBV7-6 and TRBJ1-1, with TRBD1 identical over 7 bases. Germline V gene data show CDR1 as SGHVS and CDR2 as FNYEAQ. With V trimmed by 4 bases and J by 2 bases, 4 bases remained unmatched. This CDR3 spans 14 amino acids.

CDR3 protein: CASSKRDSTYEQYF. CDR3 coding DNA: TGTGCCAGCAGTAAAAGGGACAGTACCTACGAGCAGTACTTC. This chain links TRBV2 with TRBJ2-7; 7 positions match TRBD1. J gave up 2 bases and V 5 bases, and 6 bases lay outside the gene matches. Germline CDR1 reads SNHLY; CDR2 reads FYNNEI. The CDR3 length is 14 residues.

The rearrangement links TRBV6-4 to TRBJ2-1; a possible D gene is TRBD2 (6 bases). Germline CDR1 reads MRHNA; CDR2 reads SNTAGT. Trimming left V 2 bases short and J 5 bases short, with 16 bases between. The CDR3 length is 16 residues. The CDR3 DNA reads as TGTGCCAGCAGTGACGGGGCGGGGAATTATAACAATGAGCAGTTCTTC. Translating it yields CASSDGAGNYNNEQFF.

The rearrangement links TRBV4-1 to TRBJ2-2; 14 nucleotides match TRBD2. The trim removed 3 bases at V and 3 bases at J, leaving 12 bases unmatched. The CDR3 is made up of 20 amino acids. The germline gives CDR1 MGHRA, CDR2 YSYEKL. The CDR3 DNA sequence: TGCGCCAGCAGCCATGACGCAGGGACTAGCGGGGGCATGGACACCGGGGAGCTGTTTTTT. Protein sequence: CASSHDAGTSGGMDTGELFF.

The chain links TRBV7-6 to TRBJ1-5, with no clear D. Germline assignment: CDR1 SGHVS and CDR2 FNYEAQ. This CDR3 is 14 amino acids long. V shed 5 bases and J shed 5 bases, with 13 bases lying between them. CDR3 sequence (DNA): TGTGCCAGCAGCCCGCAAACAACCTATCAGCCCCAGCATTTT. Its translation is CASSPQTTYQPQHF.

The chain carries TRBV4-1 and TRBJ2-1; 9 nucleotides agree with TRBD1. The CDR3 runs 17 residues. Germline V CDR1 and CDR2: MGHRA, YSYEKL. After removal of 0 bases from V and 3 bases from J, the junction contained 6 bases not matched to a gene. The chain's CDR3 is CASSQDRQGVIYNEQFF. CDR3 coding DNA: TGCGCCAGCAGCCAAGATCGACAGGGGGTTATCTACAATGAGCAGTTCTTC.

V usage is TRBV4-1 and J usage is TRBJ2-7, with D uncertain. Trimming stripped 3 bases from V and 3 bases from J, with 9 bases between. The CDR3 has 13 residues. The germline CDR1 and CDR2 sequences are MGHRA and YSYEKL. This CDR3 reads CASSHPMSYEQYF. For the CDR3, the DNA is TGCGCCAGCAGCCACCCTATGAGCTACGAGCAGTACTTC.

The V gene is TRBV14, the J gene TRBJ2-1; 7 bases are shared with TRBD2. Trimming cost V 0 bases and J 4 bases; bases outside gene matches: 15. CDR1 is SGHDN, CDR2 FVKESK, per germline. CDR3 length: 19 amino acids. Written as DNA, the CDR3 is TGTGCCAGCAGCCAAGATCGGGCCGGGAGGCCCCCCCCATACAATGAGCAGTTCTTC. Its protein is CASSQDRAGRPPPYNEQFF.

The chain links TRBV7-8 to TRBJ1-6; possibly TRBD1 for D (5 bases). V lost 3 bases to trimming and J lost 4 bases, with 13 bases between them. Germline-derived CDR1 and CDR2 are SGHVS and FQNEAQ. This CDR3 region has 16 residues. CDR3 coding DNA: TGTGCCAGCAGCTTGGGACCTCGGGAGTATAATTCACCCCTCCACTTT. This encodes CASSLGPREYNSPLHF.

The J gene is TRBJ1-4, the V gene TRBV7-9; 7 nucleotides match TRBD1. CDR1 is SEHNR and CDR2 is FQNEAQ in the germline V gene (reference sequence). The CDR3 spans 16 residues. The junction had 8 bases not matched to a gene; V was cut back by 5 bases and J by 2 bases. The CDR3 is CASSLWTGSTNEKLFF. The CDR3 coding sequence is TGTGCCAGCAGCCTATGGACAGGCTCCACTAATGAAAAACTGTTTTTT.

This clone was seen just once. The chain is built from TRBV11-2 and TRBJ2-7, with a weak D call TRBD2 (5 bases). Trimming cost V 5 bases and J 0 bases, with 8 bases left between them. Germline V lookup: CDR1 SGHAT, CDR2 FQNNGV. The CDR3 contains 13 residues. For the CDR3, the DNA is TGTGCCAGCAGCAGAGCGGCCTCCTACGAGCAGTACTTC. It translates to CASSRAASYEQYF. Drawing the rest from reference TRBV11-2 and TRBJ2-7, the complete variable domain is EAGVAQSPRYKIIEKRQSVAFWCNPISGHATLYWYQQILGQGPKLLIQFQNNGVVDDSQLPKDRFSAERLKGVDSTLKIQPAKLEDSAVYLCASSRAASYEQYFGPGTRLTVT.

The chain links TRBV5-4 to TRBJ2-1, with D possibly matching TRBD2 (6 bases). This CDR3 has 13 amino acids. Trimming removed 1 base from V and 7 bases from J, with 9 bases in between. CDR1 is SGHNT, CDR2 YYREEE, per germline (reference sequence). CDR3 sequence: CASSLKTRNEQFF. The DNA of the CDR3 is TGTGCCAGCAGCTTGAAGACTAGAAATGAGCAGTTCTTC.

J is TRBJ1-1 and V is TRBV6-4, with D tentatively TRBD1 (5 bases). The CDR3 is made up of 13 amino acids. Germline values: CDR1 MRHNA, CDR2 SNTAGT. V lost 9 bases to trimming and J lost 4 bases, with 15 bases between them. CDR3 nucleotide sequence: TGTGCCAGAGAATTAAACGGGGGCACTGAAGCTTTCTTT. Translated, it gives CARELNGGTEAFF.

This clone was seen just once. The chain has TRBV5-6 and TRBJ2-5, with D possibly matching TRBD1 (6 bases). Germline CDR1 SGHDT, CDR2 YYEEEE. V shed 0 bases and J shed 5 bases, with 14 bases lying between them. The CDR3 has 15 amino acids. The CDR3 region is CASSLGRGVFETQYF. The CDR3 DNA follows: TGTGCCAGCAGCTTGGGCAGGGGCGTATTTGAGACCCAGTACTTC.

The CDR3 DNA reads TGTGCCAGCAGTTGGGACTTAGGGGAGCAGTACTTC. Its translation: CASSWDLGEQYF. The chain combines TRBV11-2 with TRBJ2-7, with a tentative D call TRBD2 (6 bases). The V end lost 6 bases, the J end lost 7 bases, and 13 bases lay between the germline ends. CDR1 SGHAT and CDR2 FQNNGV come from the germline V gene. This CDR3 has 12 amino acids.

The chain has TRBV19 and TRBJ1-1; possible D gene TRBD1, 6 bases. This CDR3 is 14 amino acids long. The germline CDR1 and CDR2 sequences are LNHDA and SQIVND (reference sequence). V was shortened by 4 bases and J by 7 bases, with 16 bases between the two germline ends. In DNA, the CDR3 is TGTGCCAGTAGTACGGCGACAGGCCTGCTTGAAGCTTTCTTT. It translates to CASSTATGLLEAFF.

The chain combines TRBV6-5 with TRBJ2-2; possibly TRBD1 for D (5 bases). The V end was cut by 6 bases, the J end by 4 bases, with 15 bases between. This CDR3 has 15 amino acids. The germline gives CDR1 MNHEY, CDR2 SVGAGI. This CDR3 is CASSQVDTVTGELFF. The CDR3 region has the DNA TGTGCCAGCAGCCAAGTGGACACGGTCACCGGGGAGCTGTTTTTT.

Only a few counts were recorded for this clone. The rearrangement joins TRBV4-1 to TRBJ2-7, with D maybe TRBD1 (5 bases). The CDR3 extends over 15 amino acids. Trimming took off 1 base at V and 7 bases at J, with 17 bases between the two ends. Per the germline V gene, CDR1 is MGHRA and CDR2 is YSYEKL. The CDR3 spells CASSQAQGGYREQYF. In nucleotides, the CDR3 is TGCGCCAGCAGCCAAGCCCAGGGTGGCTATAGAGAGCAGTACTTC.

This chain uses TRBV7-2 with TRBJ2-4; 7 nucleotides agree with TRBD1. From germline, CDR1 is SGHTA and CDR2 FQGNSA. Losses at the gene ends were 4 bases for V and 2 bases for J; bases not matched to a gene: 2. This CDR3 has 14 residues. CDR3 coding DNA: TGTGCCAGCAGCTCACAGGGGTCCAAAAACATTCAGTACTTC. Its protein product is CASSSQGSKNIQYF. Complete variable domain (other parts from reference TRBV7-2 and TRBJ2-4): GAGVSQSPSNKVTEKGKDVELRCDPISGHTALYWYRQSLGQGLEFLIYFQGNSAPDKSGLPSDRFSAERTGGSVSTLTIQRTQQEDSAVYLCASSSQGSKNIQYFGAGTRLSVL.

The chain links TRBV3-1 (or the pseudogene TRBV3-2) to TRBJ1-2; 9 bases are a match to TRBD1. Germline CDR1 LGHDT, CDR2 YNNKEL (reference sequence). The CDR3 spans 15 residues. V gave up 3 bases and J gave up 4 bases; unmatched junction bases: 6. CDR3 sequence reads: CASSQAAGQGYGYTF. CDR3 in DNA: TGTGCCAGCAGCCAGGCTGCGGGACAGGGCTATGGCTACACCTTC.

CDR3 DNA: TGTGCCAACCCGAGGGGGACAGGGGAAGAGAACGAGCAGTACTTC. Translated, it gives CANPRGTGEENEQYF. The chain couples TRBV24-1 to TRBJ2-7, with TRBD1 identical over 10 bases. The CDR3 sequence is 15 residues long. V lost 11 bases and J lost 5; bases outside the gene matches: 14. The germline V gene has CDR1 KGHDR and CDR2 SFDVKD.

The chain has TRBV29-1 and TRBJ2-1; TRBD2 matches at 9 bases. This CDR3 spans 15 amino acids. Germline V gives CDR1 SQVTM, CDR2 ANQGSEA. Trimming removed 1 base from V and 4 bases from J; junction bases left unmatched: 5. The CDR3 DNA follows: TGCAGCGTTGAAGCTCCGACTAGCGGTTACAATGAGCAGTTCTTC. Translation gives CSVEAPTSGYNEQFF.

The genes are TRBV15 and TRBJ2-1; 10 positions match TRBD2. Germline values: CDR1 LNHNV, CDR2 YYDKDF (reference sequence). CDR3 size: 18 residues. The V segment lost 8 bases and the J segment 0 bases; nucleotides outside the gene matches: 13. CDR3 nucleotides: TGTGCCACCGCGAGGTTAGCGGGAGGAGACCACTCCTACAATGAGCAGTTCTTC. Residues: CATARLAGGDHSYNEQFF.

V usage is TRBV19 and J usage is TRBJ2-7; possible D gene TRBD2, 6 bases. Germline values: CDR1 LNHDA, CDR2 SQIVND (reference sequence). This CDR3 spans 15 amino acids. V was trimmed by 0 bases and J by 5 bases, leaving 14 bases between them. The CDR3 nucleotides are TGTGCCAGTAGTATAGACGGAGGGTTCATCAACGAGCAGTACTTC. Protein sequence: CASSIDGGFINEQYF.